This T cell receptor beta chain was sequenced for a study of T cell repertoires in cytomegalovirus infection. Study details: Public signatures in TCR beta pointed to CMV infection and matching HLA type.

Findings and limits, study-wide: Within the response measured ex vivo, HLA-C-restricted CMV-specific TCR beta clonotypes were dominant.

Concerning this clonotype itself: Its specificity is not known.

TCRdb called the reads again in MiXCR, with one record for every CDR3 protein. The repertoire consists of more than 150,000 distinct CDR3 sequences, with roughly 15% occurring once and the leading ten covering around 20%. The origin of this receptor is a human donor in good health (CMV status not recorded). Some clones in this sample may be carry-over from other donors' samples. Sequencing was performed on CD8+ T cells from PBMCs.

Here the CDR3 reads CSARPQGSTEAFF. In DNA, the CDR3 is TGCAGTGCTAGACCCCAGGGGAGCACTGAAGCTTTCTTT. The rearrangement joins TRBV20-1 to TRBJ1-1; tentatively, D is TRBD1 (6 bases). CDR1 is DFQATT, CDR2 SNEGSKA, per germline (reference sequence). The CDR3 sequence is 13 residues long. V was pared by 2 bases and J by 4 bases, with 11 bases between.